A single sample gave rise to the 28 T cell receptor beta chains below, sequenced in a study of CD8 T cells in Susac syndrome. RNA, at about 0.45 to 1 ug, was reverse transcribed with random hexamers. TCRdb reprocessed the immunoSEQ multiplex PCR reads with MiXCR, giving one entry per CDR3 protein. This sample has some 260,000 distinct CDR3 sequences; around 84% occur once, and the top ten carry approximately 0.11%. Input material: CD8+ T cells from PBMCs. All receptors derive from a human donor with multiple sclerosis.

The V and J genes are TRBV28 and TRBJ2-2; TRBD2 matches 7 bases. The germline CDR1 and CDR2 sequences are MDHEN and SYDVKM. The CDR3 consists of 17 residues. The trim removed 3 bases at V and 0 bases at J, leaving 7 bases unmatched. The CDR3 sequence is CASSFSRERSNTGELFF. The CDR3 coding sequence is TGTGCCAGCAGTTTTTCGCGGGAGCGCTCGAACACCGGGGAGCTGTTTTTT.

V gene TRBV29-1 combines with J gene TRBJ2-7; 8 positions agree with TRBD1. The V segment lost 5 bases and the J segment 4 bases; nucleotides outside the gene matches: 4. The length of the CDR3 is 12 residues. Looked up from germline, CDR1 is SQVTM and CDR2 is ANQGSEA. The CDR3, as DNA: TGCAGCGTTAGACAGGGGAATTACGAGCAGTACTTC. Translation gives CSVRQGNYEQYF.

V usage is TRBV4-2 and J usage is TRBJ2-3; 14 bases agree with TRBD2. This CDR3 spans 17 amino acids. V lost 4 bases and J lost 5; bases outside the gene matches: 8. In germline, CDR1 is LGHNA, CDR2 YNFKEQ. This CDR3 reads CASSPRLAGGLGDTQYF. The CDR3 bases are TGTGCCAGCAGCCCCAGACTAGCGGGAGGGCTTGGAGATACGCAGTATTTT.

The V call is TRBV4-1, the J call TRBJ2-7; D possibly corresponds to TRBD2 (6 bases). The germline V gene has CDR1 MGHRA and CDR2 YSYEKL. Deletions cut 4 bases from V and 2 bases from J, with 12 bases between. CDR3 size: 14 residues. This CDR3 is CASSPRDSAYEQYF. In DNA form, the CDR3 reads TGCGCCAGCAGCCCGCGGGACTCAGCCTACGAGCAGTACTTC.

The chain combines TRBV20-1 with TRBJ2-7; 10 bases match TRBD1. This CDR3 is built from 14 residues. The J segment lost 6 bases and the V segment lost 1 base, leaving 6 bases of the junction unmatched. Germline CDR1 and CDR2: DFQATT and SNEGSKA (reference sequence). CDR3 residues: CSARVRDRGAEQYF. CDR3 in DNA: TGCAGTGCTAGAGTTAGGGACAGGGGAGCCGAGCAGTACTTC.

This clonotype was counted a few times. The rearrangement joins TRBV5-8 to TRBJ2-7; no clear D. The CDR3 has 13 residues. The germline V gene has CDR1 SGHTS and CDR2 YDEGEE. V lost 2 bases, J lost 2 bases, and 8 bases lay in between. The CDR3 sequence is CASSFSQAYEQYF. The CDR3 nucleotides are TGTGCCAGCAGCTTCAGTCAGGCCTACGAGCAGTACTTC.

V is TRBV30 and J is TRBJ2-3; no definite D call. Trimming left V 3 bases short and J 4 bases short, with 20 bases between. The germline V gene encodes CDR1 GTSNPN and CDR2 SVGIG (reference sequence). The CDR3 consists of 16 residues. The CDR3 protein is CAWRDPRSSSADTQYF. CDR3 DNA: TGTGCCTGGAGAGACCCTCGGTCTTCTTCCGCAGATACGCAGTATTTT.

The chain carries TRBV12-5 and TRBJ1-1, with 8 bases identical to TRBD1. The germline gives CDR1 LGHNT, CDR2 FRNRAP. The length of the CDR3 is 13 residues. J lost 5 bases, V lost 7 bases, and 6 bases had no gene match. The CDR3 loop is CASARNRGTEAFF. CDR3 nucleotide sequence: TGTGCTAGTGCCCGTAACAGGGGGACTGAAGCTTTCTTT. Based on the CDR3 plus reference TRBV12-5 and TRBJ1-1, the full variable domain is DARVTQTPRHKVTEMGQEVTMRCQPILGHNTVFWYRQTMMQGLELLAYFRNRAPLDDSGMPKDRFSAEMPDATLATLKIQPSEPRDSAVYFCASARNRGTEAFFGQGTRLTVV.

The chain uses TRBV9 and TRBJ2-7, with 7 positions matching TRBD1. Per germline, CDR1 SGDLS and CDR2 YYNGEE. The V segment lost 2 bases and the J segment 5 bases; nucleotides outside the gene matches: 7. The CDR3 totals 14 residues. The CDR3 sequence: CASSVGTVSNEQYF. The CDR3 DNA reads TGTGCCAGCAGCGTCGGGACAGTTAGTAACGAGCAGTACTTC.

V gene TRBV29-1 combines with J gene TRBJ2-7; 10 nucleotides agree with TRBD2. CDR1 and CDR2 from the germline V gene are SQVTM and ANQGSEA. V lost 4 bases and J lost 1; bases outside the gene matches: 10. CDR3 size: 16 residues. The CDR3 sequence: CSVVGEIAGGSYEQYF. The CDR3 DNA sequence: TGCAGCGTTGTAGGAGAAATAGCGGGAGGATCCTACGAGCAGTACTTC.

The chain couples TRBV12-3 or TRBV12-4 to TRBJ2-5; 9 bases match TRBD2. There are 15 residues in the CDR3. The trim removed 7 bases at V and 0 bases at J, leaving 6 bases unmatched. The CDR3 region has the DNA TGTGCCAGCAAACGGCGGGAGGGATACCAAGAGACCCAGTACTTC. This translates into CASKRREGYQETQYF.

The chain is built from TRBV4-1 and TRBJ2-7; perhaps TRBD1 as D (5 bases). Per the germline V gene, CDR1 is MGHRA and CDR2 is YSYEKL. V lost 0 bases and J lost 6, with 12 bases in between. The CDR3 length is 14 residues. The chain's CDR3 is CASSQEGRFTEQYF. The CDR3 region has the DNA TGCGCCAGCAGCCAAGAGGGGCGGTTTACCGAGCAGTACTTC.

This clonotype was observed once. CDR3 nucleotides: TGCAGTGCTCACTCGGCCCGGGAGTTGGGTGGGCAGTTCTTC. Encoded protein: CSAHSARELGGQFF. The chain is built from TRBV20-1 and TRBJ2-1, with a possible D match to TRBD2 (6 bases). Between the trimmed V and J ends, which lost 5 bases and 12 bases, there was a span of 23 bases. The length of the CDR3 is 14 residues. CDR1 is DFQATT and CDR2 is SNEGSKA in the germline V gene (reference sequence).

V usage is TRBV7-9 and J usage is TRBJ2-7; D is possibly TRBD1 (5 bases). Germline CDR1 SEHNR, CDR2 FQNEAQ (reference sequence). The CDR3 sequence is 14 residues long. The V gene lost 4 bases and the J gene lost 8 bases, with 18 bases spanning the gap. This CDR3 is CASSSPGHRVKQYF. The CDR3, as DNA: TGTGCCAGCAGCTCCCCCGGACATCGTGTCAAGCAGTACTTC. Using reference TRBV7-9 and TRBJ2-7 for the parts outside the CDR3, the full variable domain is DTGVSQNPRHKITKRGQNVTFRCDPISEHNRLYWYRQTLGQGPEFLTYFQNEAQLEKSRLLSDRFSAERPKGSFSTLEIQRTEQGDSAMYLCASSSPGHRVKQYFGPGTRLTVT.

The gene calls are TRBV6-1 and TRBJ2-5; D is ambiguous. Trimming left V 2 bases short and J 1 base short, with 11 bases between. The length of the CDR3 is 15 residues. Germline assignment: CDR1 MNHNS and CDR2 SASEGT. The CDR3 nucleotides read TGTGCCAGCAGTGAAAGTACAGCCACCCAAGAGACCCAGTACTTC. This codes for CASSESTATQETQYF.

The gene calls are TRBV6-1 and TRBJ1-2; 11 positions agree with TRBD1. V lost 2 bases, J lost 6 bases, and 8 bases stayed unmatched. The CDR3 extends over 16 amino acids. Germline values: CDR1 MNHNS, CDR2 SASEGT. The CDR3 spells CASSEWVGDRGNGYTF. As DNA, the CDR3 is TGTGCCAGCAGTGAATGGGTCGGGGACAGGGGGAATGGCTACACCTTC.

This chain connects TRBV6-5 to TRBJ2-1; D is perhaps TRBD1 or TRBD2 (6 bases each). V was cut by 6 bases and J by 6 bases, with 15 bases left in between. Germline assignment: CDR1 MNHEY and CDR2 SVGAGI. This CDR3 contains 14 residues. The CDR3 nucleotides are TGTGCCAGCAGCCCATTTTCGGGGGCCAATGAGCAGTTCTTC. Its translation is CASSPFSGANEQFF.

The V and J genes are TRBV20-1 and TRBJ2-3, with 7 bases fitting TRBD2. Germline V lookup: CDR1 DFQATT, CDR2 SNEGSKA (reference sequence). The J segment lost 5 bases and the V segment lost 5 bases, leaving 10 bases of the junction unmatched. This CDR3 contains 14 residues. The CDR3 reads CSAQRRVAGDTQYF. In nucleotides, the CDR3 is TGCAGTGCTCAGAGACGGGTAGCGGGAGATACGCAGTATTTT.

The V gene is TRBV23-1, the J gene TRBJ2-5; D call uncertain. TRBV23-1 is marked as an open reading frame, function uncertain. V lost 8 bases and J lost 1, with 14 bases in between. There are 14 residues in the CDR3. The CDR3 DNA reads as TGCGCCAGCCCAAAGAGACGCTGCCAAGAGACCCAGTACTTC. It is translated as CASPKRRCQETQYF.

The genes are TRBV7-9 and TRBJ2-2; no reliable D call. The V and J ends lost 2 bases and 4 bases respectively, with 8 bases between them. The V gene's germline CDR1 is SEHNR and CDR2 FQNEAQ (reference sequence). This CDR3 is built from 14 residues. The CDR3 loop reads CASSLITSTGELFF. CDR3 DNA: TGTGCCAGCAGCTTAATTACGTCCACCGGGGAGCTGTTTTTT.

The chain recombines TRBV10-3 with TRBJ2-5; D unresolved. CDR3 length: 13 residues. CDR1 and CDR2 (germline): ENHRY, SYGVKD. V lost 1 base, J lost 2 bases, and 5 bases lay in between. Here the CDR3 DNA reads TGTGCCATCAGTGAGTTACTTCAAGAGACCCAGTACTTC. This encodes CAISELLQETQYF.

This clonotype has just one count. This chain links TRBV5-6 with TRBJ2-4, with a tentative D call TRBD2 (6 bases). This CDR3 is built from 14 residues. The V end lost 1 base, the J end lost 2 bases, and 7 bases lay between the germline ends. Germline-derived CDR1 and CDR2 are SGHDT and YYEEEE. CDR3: CASSLRGTKNIQYF. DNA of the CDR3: TGTGCCAGCAGCTTGCGGGGGACCAAAAACATTCAGTACTTC. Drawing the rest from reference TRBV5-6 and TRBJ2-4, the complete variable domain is DAGVTQSPTHLIKTRGQQVTLRCSPKSGHDTVSWYQQALGQGPQFIFQYYEEEERQRGNFPDRFSGHQFPNYSSELNVNALLLGDSALYLCASSLRGTKNIQYFGAGTRLSVL.

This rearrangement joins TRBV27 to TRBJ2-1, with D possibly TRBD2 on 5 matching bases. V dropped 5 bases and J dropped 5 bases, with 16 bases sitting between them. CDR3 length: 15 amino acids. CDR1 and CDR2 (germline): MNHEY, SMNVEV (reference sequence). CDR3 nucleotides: TGTGCCAGCAGTCGCGGGCAAGTCGGCAACAATGAGCAGTTCTTC. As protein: CASSRGQVGNNEQFF.

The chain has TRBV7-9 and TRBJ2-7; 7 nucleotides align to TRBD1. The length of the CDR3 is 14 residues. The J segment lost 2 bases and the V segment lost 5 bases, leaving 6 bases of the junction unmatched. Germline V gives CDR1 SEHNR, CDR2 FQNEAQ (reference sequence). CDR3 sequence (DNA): TGTGCCAGCAGCGCTGCAGGGGGACCCTACGAGCAGTACTTC. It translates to CASSAAGGPYEQYF. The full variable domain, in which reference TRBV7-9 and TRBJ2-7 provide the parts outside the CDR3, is DTGVSQNPRHKITKRGQNVTFRCDPISEHNRLYWYRQTLGQGPEFLTYFQNEAQLEKSRLLSDRFSAERPKGSFSTLEIQRTEQGDSAMYLCASSAAGGPYEQYFGPGTRLTVT.

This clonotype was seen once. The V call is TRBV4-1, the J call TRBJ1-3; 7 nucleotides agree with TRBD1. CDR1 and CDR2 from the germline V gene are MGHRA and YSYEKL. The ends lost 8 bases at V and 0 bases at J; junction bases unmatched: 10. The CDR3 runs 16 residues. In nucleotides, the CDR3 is TGCGCCAGCGGAGGGACAGAACCTAGCTCTGGAAACACCATATATTTT. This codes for CASGGTEPSSGNTIYF.

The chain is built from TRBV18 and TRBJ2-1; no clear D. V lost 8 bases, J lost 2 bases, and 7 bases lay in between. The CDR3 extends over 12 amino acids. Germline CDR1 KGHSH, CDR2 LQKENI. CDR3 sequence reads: CASLGPYNEQFF. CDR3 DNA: TGTGCCAGCCTAGGCCCCTACAATGAGCAGTTCTTC.

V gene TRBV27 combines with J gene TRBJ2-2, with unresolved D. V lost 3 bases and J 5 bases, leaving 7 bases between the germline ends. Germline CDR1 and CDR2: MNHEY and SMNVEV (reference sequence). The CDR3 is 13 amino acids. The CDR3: CASSLGRTGELFF. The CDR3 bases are TGTGCCAGCAGTTTGGGTAGGACCGGGGAGCTGTTTTTT.

Written as DNA, the CDR3 is TGTGCCAGCTCGACGTGGACTAGCGGAGGTTCCTACGAGCAGTACTTC. It encodes CASSTWTSGGSYEQYF. The chain employs TRBV9 and TRBJ2-7; 10 bases are shared with TRBD2. The trim removed 7 bases at V and 1 base at J, leaving 11 bases unmatched. The CDR3 is 16 residues long. Germline-derived CDR1 and CDR2 are SGDLS and YYNGEE. The full variable domain, completed using reference TRBV9 and TRBJ2-7, is DSGVTQTPKHLITATGQRVTLRCSPRSGDLSVYWYQQSLDQGLQFLIQYYNGEERAKGNILERFSAQQFPDLHSELNLSSLELGDSALYFCASSTWTSGGSYEQYFGPGTRLTVT.